Listed below are T cell receptor beta chains from one sample, sequenced in a study. One entry per CDR3 protein results from TCRdb running MiXCR on the 5' RACE reads. The profile shows approximately 60,000 distinct CDR3 sequences, around 26% of them singletons. The source material was tumor-infiltrating memory CD4+ T cells sorted from the breast tumor. Receptor source: a female donor with breast cancer. Both conserved end residues are part of each CDR3. A D gene is named only where the DNA matches it firmly. The size entry is marked missing in some rows and otherwise reads once, few, many or a size class.

V,J,D,size,DNA,CDR3
TRBV12-3/TRBV12-4,TRBJ2-2,-,many,TGTGCCAGCAGCATTAGCGACGTCGGGGAGCTGTTTTTT,CASSISDVGELFF
TRBV7-9,TRBJ1-1,-,few,TGTGCCAGCAGCTTTTTTGGGGGGGACACTGAAGCTTTCTTT,CASSFFGGDTEAFF
TRBV29-1,TRBJ2-1,-,-,TGCAGCGTTTATGATTCGCGGGAAGGTGAGCAGTTCTTC,CSVYDSREGEQFF
TRBV6-2/TRBV6-3,TRBJ2-7,TRBD1,few,TGTGCCAGCCGGGACAGGGGTTCCTACGAGCAGTACTTC,CASRDRGSYEQYF
TRBV5-1,TRBJ1-4,-,many,TGCGCCAGCGCGTCTCAGGACGAAAAACTGTTTTTT,CASASQDEKLFF
TRBV6-2/TRBV6-3,TRBJ2-1,TRBD2,-,TGTGCCAGCAGGATTACACTAGCGGGAGAGAGTGAGCAGTTCTTC,CASRITLAGESEQFF
TRBV11-2,TRBJ2-5,-,-,TGTGCCAGCAGCTTAGTCCATCCAGAGACCCAGTACTTC,CASSLVHPETQYF
TRBV7-2,TRBJ2-5,-,-,TGTGCCAGCAGCTTAGTGTCGGGACTTCAAGAGACCCAGTACTTC,CASSLVSGLQETQYF
TRBV28,TRBJ2-4,-,-,TGTGCCAGCTTGCCCGGGTCCGGGGCCAAAAACATTCAGTACTTC,CASLPGSGAKNIQYF
TRBV28,TRBJ1-2,-,few,TGTGCCAGCAGTTTGGGGACGGAGGCTTATGGCTACACCTTC,CASSLGTEAYGYTF
TRBV7-9,TRBJ2-7,-,few,TGTGCCAGCAGCTCCACCGGGACGGCCCTTTCCTACGAGCAGTACTTC,CASSSTGTALSYEQYF
TRBV12-3/TRBV12-4,TRBJ2-3,TRBD2,few,TGTGCCAGCAGGAACTTAGCGGGGAACACAGATACGCAGTATTTT,CASRNLAGNTDTQYF
TRBV9,TRBJ1-2,-,-,TGTGCCAGCAGCGTAACATCAGGGGTTGGCTACACCTTC,CASSVTSGVGYTF
TRBV6-5,TRBJ1-2,-,few,TGTGCCAGCAGTTCCCTAGAGGGAGGGATCCACTATGGCTACACCTTC,CASSSLEGGIHYGYTF
TRBV7-3,TRBJ2-3,-,-,TGTGCCAGCAGCGGAACTTACACAGATACGCAGTATTTT,CASSGTYTDTQYF
TRBV20-1,TRBJ1-6,-,-,TGCAGTGCTAGAATGGGGGCAGGGTCACCCCTCCACTTT,CSARMGAGSPLHF
TRBV5-1,TRBJ2-5,TRBD2,-,TGCGCCAGCAGCCCGATGGACGCTAGCGGGTACCAGTACTTC,CASSPMDASGYQYF
TRBV6-5,TRBJ2-2,TRBD2,-,TGTGCCAGCAGGGCTCGGGAGGGCCGCGGGGAGCTGTTTTTT,CASRAREGRGELFF
TRBV7-9,TRBJ2-7,-,few,TGTGCCAGCAGCTCCCTGACAGTCCAGTACTTC,CASSSLTVQYF